Listed here is a single TCR beta chain. Its antigen is currently unknown. The germline CDR1 and CDR2 sequences are SEHNR and FQNEAQ (reference sequence). V lost 0 bases to trimming and J lost 3 bases; unmatched junction nucleotides: 14. This CDR3 is built from 19 residues. The PCR had 60 Vbeta and 13 Jbeta primers. Only in-frame clones appear in the TCRdb table, and some are missing; sequencing was by immunoSEQ multiplex PCR. The sample yields about 130,000 clones, around four fifths seen once. The sample is drawn from a study of cytomegalovirus exposure and HLA in healthy donors. Whole-study findings and limits: Roughly even sequencing depth across donors was the assumption behind the presence/absence analyses.

Sequencing was carried out using PBMCs. J is TRBJ2-5 and V is TRBV7-9; 9 nucleotides match TRBD1. The source is a woman aged 50 to 65 in good health and CMV-seropositive. In DNA form, the CDR3 reads TGTGCCAGCAGCTTAGCGTGGGACTATCAGGACAGGGGAGAAGAGACCCAGTACTTC. Translating gives CASSLAWDYQDRGEETQYF.